The rows below give T cell receptor beta chains drawn from one sample of a study of technical replicates of blood from several donors. The method was immunoSEQ multiplex PCR; TCRdb's version includes in-frame clones alone and lacks a portion of them. In the table there are around 84,000 clones, nearly 98% of which are singletons. Sample: T cells isolated from PBMCs. The receptors originated from a human donor in good health. Each CDR3 is given with its conserved first and last residue. A D gene is named only where the DNA matches it firmly.

d_call	j_call	v_call	cdr3_aa	cdr3_nt
NA	TRBJ1-2	TRBV5-1	CASSLVEASNYGYTF	TGCGCCAGCAGCTTGGTAGAGGCCTCCAACTATGGCTACACCTTC
NA	TRBJ2-7	TRBV4-1	CASSPNPDTSAGQYF	TGCGCCAGCAGCCCCAACCCGGACACTTCAGCGGGGCAGTACTTC
NA	TRBJ2-1	TRBV28	CASRSGEQFF	TGTGCCAGCAGAAGCGGTGAGCAGTTCTTC
NA	TRBJ1-6	TRBV5-1	CASSRSAGIEVTSPLHF	TGCGCCAGCAGCCGATCTGCAGGGATTGAAGTGACTTCACCCCTCCACTTT
NA	TRBJ1-6	TRBV14	CASRFPRSYNSPLHF	TGTGCCAGCAGGTTCCCCAGGTCCTATAATTCACCCCTCCACTTT
NA	TRBJ1-1	TRBV12-2	CASRRETCGTSTEAFF	TGTGCAAGTCGCCGAGAAACCTGTGGGACTTCCACTGAAGCTTTCTTT
NA	TRBJ2-1	TRBV12-2	CASRLSRGDRGPRSSYNEQFF	TGTGCAAGTCGCTTATCTCGGGGAGACAGGGGACCCAGGAGCTCCTACAATGAGCAGTTCTTC
TRBD1	TRBJ2-3	TRBV18	CASCAGTGGTDTQYF	TGTGCCAGCTGCGCCGGGACAGGGGGTACAGATACGCAGTATTTT
NA	TRBJ1-1	TRBV4-1	CASSQGQLRNTEAFF	TGCGCCAGCAGCCAAGGACAACTCCGAAACACTGAAGCTTTCTTT
TRBD1	TRBJ1-2	TRBV27	CASRTGFFGYTF	TGTGCCAGCCGGACAGGGTTTTTTGGCTACACCTTC
NA	TRBJ2-7	TRBV27	CASSPDARRDSYEQYF	TGTGCCAGCAGTCCCGATGCGAGGCGGGACTCCTACGAGCAGTACTTC
NA	TRBJ2-3	TRBV5-1	CASSLGQKNSDTQYF	TGCGCCAGCAGCTTGGGACAGAAAAATTCAGATACGCAGTATTTT
TRBD2	TRBJ2-7	TRBV2	CASRTSGSYEQYF	TGTGCCAGCAGGACTAGCGGGTCATACGAGCAGTACTTC
TRBD1	TRBJ1-2	TRBV18	CASSLEGASSSGYTF	TGTGCCAGCTCACTTGAGGGGGCCAGTTCTTCTGGCTACACCTTC
TRBD2	TRBJ2-7	TRBV28	CASSSRLAVGNYEQYF	TGTGCCAGCAGTTCAAGACTAGCAGTAGGGAACTACGAGCAGTACTTC
TRBD1	TRBJ1-2	TRBV13	CASSLGPWDRQNYGYTF	TGTGCCAGCAGCTTAGGGCCCTGGGACAGACAAAACTATGGCTACACCTTC
TRBD1	TRBJ1-2	TRBV30	CAWNRNRGPPIYGYTF	TGTGCCTGGAATCGTAACAGGGGACCCCCTATCTATGGCTACACCTTC